These 20 T cell receptor beta chains were all obtained from the same sample, sequenced in a study of T cell responses to AZD1222 COVID-19 vaccine. The method was immunoSEQ multiplex PCR; TCRdb's version includes in-frame clones alone and lacks a portion of them. The sample comprises more than 80,000 clones, 70% to 90% of which are singletons, and roughly 5.2% rests with the top ten. This sample comprised peripheral blood, obtained on day 0 of AZD1222 vaccination. These receptors all stem from an adult in good health.

This chain connects TRBV19 to TRBJ2-3; D not certain. The germline gives CDR1 LNHDA, CDR2 SQIVND (reference sequence). The CDR3 extends over 13 amino acids. V dropped 3 bases and J dropped 4 bases, with 8 bases sitting between them. CDR3 residues: CASSIRPSDTQYF. Written as DNA, the CDR3 is TGTGCCAGTAGTATCCGCCCGTCAGATACGCAGTATTTT.

CDR3 amino acids: CASSGDRVGTEAFF. The CDR3 DNA is TGTGCCAGCAGCGGGGACAGGGTGGGGACTGAAGCTTTCTTT. The V call is TRBV9, the J call TRBJ1-1; 9 nucleotides align to TRBD1. Germline V gene data show CDR1 as SGDLS and CDR2 as YYNGEE. Losses at the gene ends were 3 bases for V and 5 bases for J; bases not matched to a gene: 5. The CDR3 contains 14 residues.

The V gene is TRBV28, the J gene TRBJ1-4, with D possibly TRBD1 on 5 matching bases. The CDR3 spans 13 residues. Germline values: CDR1 MDHEN, CDR2 SYDVKM. V lost 5 bases and J 10 bases, leaving 14 bases between the germline ends. CDR3 in amino acids: CASSRQGEGKLFF. The CDR3 nucleotides are TGTGCCAGCAGTAGGCAGGGTGAGGGAAAACTGTTTTTT.

This clone was observed a few times. The V gene is TRBV3-1 (or the pseudogene TRBV3-2), the J gene TRBJ1-3; D remains ambiguous. Germline CDR1 and CDR2: LGHDT and YNNKEL (reference sequence). Trimming stripped 0 bases from V and 0 bases from J, with 9 bases between. The CDR3 runs to 16 residues. CDR3 in amino acids: CASSQDQSVSGNTIYF. The CDR3 coding sequence is TGTGCCAGCAGCCAAGATCAGTCGGTCTCTGGAAACACCATATATTTT.

The rearrangement joins TRBV9 to TRBJ2-3, with TRBD2 identical over 14 bases. V was clipped by 1 base and J by 5 bases; unmatched bases: 6. Germline values: CDR1 SGDLS, CDR2 YYNGEE. This CDR3 is 17 amino acids long. This chain's CDR3 is CASSVQTSGRVGDTQYF. CDR3 in DNA: TGTGCCAGCAGCGTACAGACTAGCGGGAGGGTCGGAGATACGCAGTATTTT.

The rearrangement joins TRBV27 to TRBJ1-2; TRBD1 aligns across 7 bases. Looked up from germline, CDR1 is MNHEY and CDR2 is SMNVEV (reference sequence). J was trimmed by 6 bases and V by 3 bases; bases with no gene match: 4. The CDR3 is 13 amino acids. The CDR3 here is CASSLAGGNGYTF. In nucleotides, the CDR3 is TGTGCCAGCAGTTTGGCAGGGGGTAATGGCTACACCTTC.

The chain has TRBV19 and TRBJ1-1; 7 nucleotides match TRBD1. V gave up 0 bases and J gave up 10 bases; unmatched junction bases: 14. Germline V gene sequence: CDR1 LNHDA, CDR2 SQIVND (reference sequence). CDR3 length: 16 amino acids. CDR3 coding DNA: TGTGCCAGTAGTATAGATCTGACGACAGGGAATCCGGCAGCTTTCTTT. It translates to CASSIDLTTGNPAAFF.

The chain uses TRBV24-1 and TRBJ2-3; 7 positions agree with TRBD1. CDR1 is KGHDR, CDR2 SFDVKD, per germline. The V segment lost 4 bases and the J segment 2 bases; nucleotides outside the gene matches: 8. CDR3 length: 16 amino acids. The CDR3 coding sequence is TGTGCCACCAGTGACAAGACAGGGATCATCACAGATACGCAGTATTTT. Protein sequence: CATSDKTGIITDTQYF.

The J gene is TRBJ2-1, the V gene TRBV7-2, with 8 bases that match TRBD2. CDR3 length: 15 amino acids. Germline V lookup: CDR1 SGHTA, CDR2 FQGNSA. The junction had 8 bases not matched to a gene; V was cut back by 2 bases and J by 8 bases. The CDR3 coding sequence is TGTGCCAGCAGCTTATACGGGAGGGCCTGGGATGAGCAGTTCTTC. It codes for CASSLYGRAWDEQFF.

The chain has TRBV19 and TRBJ2-3, with 7 bases aligning to TRBD1. Germline assignment: CDR1 LNHDA and CDR2 SQIVND (reference sequence). The length of the CDR3 is 16 residues. Losses at the gene ends were 4 bases for V and 2 bases for J; bases not matched to a gene: 9. Here the CDR3 reads CASSTLTGTNTDTQYF. CDR3 in DNA: TGTGCCAGTAGTACCTTGACAGGGACCAACACAGATACGCAGTATTTT.

V usage is TRBV27 and J usage is TRBJ1-2; the D gene is possibly TRBD1 (6 bases). Germline V gene lookup returns CDR1 MNHEY and CDR2 SMNVEV (reference sequence). The CDR3 has 14 residues. Trimming shortened V by 6 bases and J by 4 bases, and 15 bases separated the two germline ends. CDR3 sequence: CASRTGMGGYGYTF. The CDR3 DNA reads as TGTGCCAGCAGGACAGGAATGGGGGGCTATGGCTACACCTTC.

The genes are TRBV5-1 and TRBJ2-2, with D perhaps TRBD2 (6 bases). CDR1 is SGHRS, CDR2 YFSETQ, per germline. V was shortened by 5 bases and J by 4 bases, with 15 bases between the two germline ends. CDR3 length: 15 residues. CDR3 nucleotide sequence: TGCGCCAGCAGGCCCCGGGACGGGGGCACCGGGGAGCTGTTTTTT. Translating it yields CASRPRDGGTGELFF.

This sequence joins TRBV7-9 and TRBJ2-1, with unresolved D. With 1 base removed from V and 5 bases from J, the gap between germline ends came to 24 bases. The CDR3 runs to 19 residues. In germline, CDR1 is SEHNR, CDR2 FQNEAQ (reference sequence). CDR3 residues: CASSLVRPWAERSHNEQFF. The DNA for the CDR3 is TGTGCCAGCAGCTTAGTAAGGCCATGGGCCGAGAGGTCCCACAATGAGCAGTTCTTC.

The chain joins TRBV28 to TRBJ2-1; no reliable D call. The CDR3 length is 15 residues. The V end was cut by 5 bases, the J end by 2 bases, with 13 bases between. Germline V CDR1 and CDR2: MDHEN, SYDVKM. For the CDR3, the DNA is TGTGCCAGCAGTGCCCCCGGGCCCACCTACAATGAGCAGTTCTTC. This codes for CASSAPGPTYNEQFF. Complete variable domain (other parts from reference TRBV28 and TRBJ2-1): DVKVTQSSRYLVKRTGEKVFLECVQDMDHENMFWYRQDPGLGLRLIYFSYDVKMKEKGDIPEGYSVSREKKERFSLILESASTNQTSMYLCASSAPGPTYNEQFFGPGTRLTVL.

The chain couples TRBV28 to TRBJ2-1; D is possibly TRBD2 (5 bases). Germline CDR1 MDHEN, CDR2 SYDVKM. Trimming removed 7 bases from V and 6 bases from J, with 13 bases in between. The CDR3 contains 13 residues. The CDR3 here is CASTEGRANEQFF. The CDR3 DNA reads as TGTGCCAGCACTGAGGGAAGAGCCAATGAGCAGTTCTTC.

The chain recombines TRBV6-5 with TRBJ2-7, with 10 bases fitting TRBD1. The V gene end was trimmed by 2 bases and the J gene end by 5 bases; junction bases not matched to a gene: 6. In germline, CDR1 is MNHEY, CDR2 SVGAGI. CDR3 length: 15 amino acids. Written as DNA, the CDR3 is TGTGCCAGCAGTTACCTCCGACAGGGGGCAGACGAGCAGTACTTC. Translation: CASSYLRQGADEQYF.

The V and J genes are TRBV19 and TRBJ2-1, with TRBD1 matching over 10 bases. V was clipped by 5 bases and J by 8 bases; unmatched bases: 9. The CDR3 consists of 15 residues. Germline V gene data show CDR1 as LNHDA and CDR2 as SQIVND (reference sequence). The CDR3 protein is CASSSRTGGGDEQFF. The CDR3 region has the DNA TGTGCCAGTAGTTCCCGGACAGGGGGGGGCGATGAGCAGTTCTTC.

In DNA form, the CDR3 reads TGTGCCAGCAAGGGGGGACAAAGCTCCTACAATGAGCAGTTCTTC. Translating it yields CASKGGQSSYNEQFF. V is TRBV28 and J is TRBJ2-1, with D perhaps matching TRBD1 or TRBD2 (6 bases each). The CDR3 consists of 15 residues. From germline, CDR1 is MDHEN and CDR2 SYDVKM. V was shortened by 7 bases and J by 0 bases, with 13 bases between the two germline ends. Variable domain in full (rest from reference TRBV28 and TRBJ2-1): DVKVTQSSRYLVKRTGEKVFLECVQDMDHENMFWYRQDPGLGLRLIYFSYDVKMKEKGDIPEGYSVSREKKERFSLILESASTNQTSMYLCASKGGQSSYNEQFFGPGTRLTVL.

The chain combines TRBV7-2 with TRBJ2-2; D unresolved. CDR1 and CDR2 from the germline V gene are SGHTA and FQGNSA. V dropped 3 bases and J dropped 0 bases, with 11 bases sitting between them. This CDR3 is built from 16 residues. The DNA for the CDR3 is TGTGCCAGCAGCTTCCCAAACATGGCGAACACCGGGGAGCTGTTTTTT. It is translated as CASSFPNMANTGELFF.

This chain uses TRBV5-4 with TRBJ2-1; no clear D gene. CDR3 length equals 12 residues. Germline V gene data show CDR1 as SGHNT and CDR2 as YYREEE (reference sequence). V lost 4 bases, J lost 9 bases, and 11 bases lay in between. CDR3 nucleotides: TGTGCCAGCAGCCAGACTGGTAGTGAGCAGTTCTTC. Translation gives CASSQTGSEQFF.